Below are 17 T cell receptor beta chains sequenced from a single sample in a study of T cell clones after liver transplantation. Profiling relied on immunoSEQ multiplex PCR, and the TCRdb table lists in-frame clones only, not all of them. Seen here are more than 75,000 clones, roughly 80% observed once, and the top ten hold around 0.5%. Here the sequenced sample was CD4+ T cells from blood, taken 46 months after liver transplant. These receptor sequences come from a human patient who received a liver transplant. T cells may partly derive from the graft donor.

The chain couples TRBV28 to TRBJ1-1; tentatively, D is TRBD1 (5 bases). Trimming stripped 5 bases from V and 0 bases from J, with 19 bases between. Germline V lookup: CDR1 MDHEN, CDR2 SYDVKM. This CDR3 has 17 residues. The CDR3: CASSPHGRVGMNTEAFF. The CDR3 DNA sequence: TGTGCCAGCAGTCCCCATGGCAGGGTTGGCATGAACACTGAAGCTTTCTTT.

The rearrangement uses TRBV29-1 and TRBJ2-1, with a weak D call TRBD2 (6 bases). The V end was cut by 6 bases, the J end by 14 bases, with 20 bases between. From germline, CDR1 is SQVTM and CDR2 ANQGSEA. The CDR3 is 12 residues long. This CDR3 is CSVRVWAEGKFF. The DNA for the CDR3 is TGCAGCGTCCGTGTATGGGCGGAGGGGAAGTTCTTC.

The genes are TRBV6-5 and TRBJ1-1; unclear D gene. The CDR3 loop spans 13 amino acids. Germline lookup yields CDR1 MNHEY and CDR2 SVGAGI. Trimming left V 10 bases short and J 1 base short, with 13 bases between. DNA of the CDR3: TGTGCCACCCTATCAACCCGGAACACTGAAGCTTTCTTT. Its translation: CATLSTRNTEAFF.

This sequence joins TRBV7-9 and TRBJ2-1; 10 bases line up with TRBD2. The CDR3 is made up of 15 amino acids. The junction had 5 bases not matched to a gene; V was cut back by 5 bases and J by 4 bases. Germline-derived CDR1 and CDR2 are SEHNR and FQNEAQ (reference sequence). The CDR3 loop reads CASSPTSGKYNEQFF. CDR3 bases: TGTGCCAGCAGCCCAACTAGCGGGAAGTACAATGAGCAGTTCTTC.

This clone was seen a few times. The rearrangement links TRBV13 to TRBJ1-4; D is perhaps TRBD1 (5 bases). Trimming cost V 1 base and J 10 bases, with 10 bases left between them. Germline CDR1 reads PRHDT; CDR2 reads FYEKMQ (reference sequence). The CDR3 totals 13 residues. CDR3 in amino acids: CASSLEGRGKLFF. For the CDR3, the DNA is TGTGCCAGCAGCTTAGAGGGGAGAGGAAAACTGTTTTTT.

The chain combines TRBV18 with TRBJ2-1; possibly TRBD2 for D (6 bases). CDR1 and CDR2 (germline): KGHSH, LQKENI. The CDR3 sequence is 15 residues long. V lost 8 bases, J lost 10 bases, and 24 bases lay in between. The CDR3 is CASTILLNRETEQFF. The CDR3 DNA sequence: TGTGCCAGCACCATTCTACTGAACCGGGAGACGGAGCAGTTCTTC.

The chain links TRBV27 to TRBJ1-1; D gene unclear. The length of the CDR3 is 13 residues. V was clipped by 8 bases and J by 4 bases, with 14 bases between them. The germline V gene has CDR1 MNHEY and CDR2 SMNVEV (reference sequence). CDR3 nucleotides: TGTGCCAGCGGCGGCCGACACGGCACTGAAGCTTTCTTT. It codes for CASGGRHGTEAFF.

This chain connects TRBV5-1 to TRBJ1-2; D call uncertain. The ends were cut back, 9 bases at V and 4 bases at J, with 19 bases in the middle. CDR1 and CDR2 (germline): SGHRS, YFSETQ. CDR3 length: 14 residues. CDR3 region: CAIRREDFPYGYTF. CDR3 bases: TGCGCCATCCGACGGGAGGATTTTCCCTATGGCTACACCTTC.

The chain recombines TRBV12-5 with TRBJ1-2; D may be TRBD1 (6 bases). This CDR3 region has 16 residues. Germline-derived CDR1 and CDR2 are LGHNT and FRNRAP. V gave up 7 bases and J gave up 3 bases, with 21 bases separating them. The CDR3 DNA reads as TGTGCTAGTGCCCCCCCGGGGGGCGAGGGTGACTATGGCTACACCTTC. Amino acid sequence: CASAPPGGEGDYGYTF.

The chain has TRBV6-6 and TRBJ2-3; D is unclear. Per germline, CDR1 MNHNY and CDR2 SVGAGI (reference sequence). The CDR3 has 11 amino acids. The V and J ends lost 4 bases and 6 bases respectively, with 5 bases between them. DNA for the CDR3: TGTGCCAGCAGTTTACTCGATACGCAGTATTTT. Translation gives CASSLLDTQYF.

This clone was observed a single time. The chain carries TRBV18 and TRBJ1-3; no firm D call. CDR1 and CDR2 from the germline V gene are KGHSH and LQKENI. This CDR3 has 15 amino acids. Trimming removed 1 base at V and 0 bases at J, with 7 bases between. DNA of the CDR3: TGTGCCAGCTCACCACGGGAGAGCTCTGGAAACACCATATATTTT. Encoded protein: CASSPRESSGNTIYF.

The chain joins TRBV28 to TRBJ1-2, with a weak D call TRBD1 (6 bases). V gave up 3 bases and J gave up 6 bases, with 8 bases separating them. The CDR3 loop spans 12 amino acids. Germline V gene lookup returns CDR1 MDHEN and CDR2 SYDVKM. The CDR3 spells CASSLAGDGYTF. The CDR3 region has the DNA TGTGCCAGCAGTTTGGCAGGGGATGGCTACACCTTC.

The genes are TRBV28 and TRBJ1-2; tentatively, D is TRBD1 (5 bases). The CDR3 runs 15 residues. Per the germline V gene, CDR1 is MDHEN and CDR2 is SYDVKM. Trimming took off 1 base at V and 1 base at J, with 10 bases between the two ends. Here the CDR3 reads CASSLSDKNNYGYTF. As DNA, the CDR3 is TGTGCCAGCAGTTTATCGGACAAGAATAACTATGGCTACACCTTC.

The chain is built from TRBV20-1 and TRBJ2-4, with unresolved D. The germline V and J ends were trimmed by 4 bases and 6 bases, with 4 bases remaining between them. The germline V gene encodes CDR1 DFQATT and CDR2 SNEGSKA (reference sequence). The CDR3 has 10 amino acids. The CDR3 DNA reads TGCAGTGCTACTCTAAACATTCAGTACTTC. Translating it yields CSATLNIQYF.

The rearrangement uses TRBV19 and TRBJ2-2, with D possibly TRBD1 on 5 matching bases. V lost 7 bases to trimming and J lost 0 bases, with 15 bases between them. The CDR3 loop spans 16 amino acids. Germline V gives CDR1 LNHDA, CDR2 SQIVND (reference sequence). DNA for the CDR3: TGTGCCAGTATCTCCTGGGGCTCCTCGAACACCGGGGAGCTGTTTTTT. It is translated as CASISWGSSNTGELFF.

V usage is TRBV6-6 and J usage is TRBJ2-1; 9 bases match TRBD1. The trim removed 6 bases at V and 9 bases at J, leaving 3 bases unmatched. The germline V gene encodes CDR1 MNHNY and CDR2 SVGAGI (reference sequence). This CDR3 is 12 amino acids long. This chain's CDR3 is CASSWTGAEQFF. Written as DNA, the CDR3 is TGTGCCAGCAGCTGGACAGGGGCTGAGCAGTTCTTC.

This sequence joins TRBV5-8 and TRBJ2-3; 8 bases match TRBD2. Germline loops: CDR1 SGHTS, CDR2 YDEGEE. The ends lost 0 bases at V and 1 base at J; junction bases unmatched: 1. The CDR3 has 15 amino acids. The CDR3 DNA reads as TGTGCCAGCAGCTTGGGGACTAGCCGCACAGATACGCAGTATTTT. Residues: CASSLGTSRTDTQYF.